This TCR beta chain was recovered during a study of post-analysis software for immune sequencing data. As for the study in general: Courses of disease covered relapsing-remitting, secondary progressive and progressive-relapsing multiple sclerosis.

The germline CDR1 and CDR2 sequences are SGHRS and YFSETQ. The CDR3 runs 14 residues. With 4 bases clipped from V and 4 bases from J, the junction kept 4 bases outside the gene matches. Comment on this clonotype: As yet, its antigen is unknown.

Presence of unique molecular identifiers characterized the TCR beta cDNA libraries. With about 0.95 to 11 million T cells as the source, about half a million cDNA molecules resulted. TCRdb reanalysed the PCR reads using MiXCR and keeps one entry per CDR3 protein. The sample includes about 680,000 distinct CDR3 sequences, 59% of them seen just once. Study results and limitations: Controls showed lower frequencies than patients for roughly 5 TRBV segments, and TRBV5-6, TRBV5-1 and TRBV20-1 were among these. Significantly lower normalized Chao1 diversity was seen in multiple sclerosis patients than in controls.

The receptor's source is a girl aged 2-10 years with multiple sclerosis. The rearrangement joins TRBV5-1 to TRBJ2-5; TRBD2 aligns across 10 bases. Material: blood. The CDR3 sequence: CASSPIAGGETQYF. The CDR3 DNA reads TGCGCCAGCAGCCCCATAGCGGGAGGAGAGACCCAGTACTTC. Based on the CDR3 plus reference TRBV5-1 and TRBJ2-5, the full variable domain is KAGVTQTPRYLIKTRGQQVTLSCSPISGHRSVSWYQQTPGQGLQFLFEYFSETQRNKGNFPGRFSGRQFSNSRSEMNVSTLELGDSALYLCASSPIAGGETQYFGPGTRLLVL.